Listed here is a single T cell receptor beta chain. The sample belongs to a study of T cell responses to AZD1222 COVID-19 vaccine. This CDR3 has 16 amino acids. The germline V gene has CDR1 SGHNT and CDR2 YENEEA. Trimming removed 4 bases from V and 5 bases from J; junction bases left unmatched: 12. Clones were sequenced by immunoSEQ multiplex PCR, and TCRdb holds only the in-frame ones, with some missing. The repertoire holds roughly 40,000 clones, with over 70% as singletons. The specimen comprised peripheral blood, sampled on day 0 of AZD1222 vaccination. This rearrangement joins TRBV11-3 to TRBJ2-7; 9 bases are a match to TRBD1. The TCR comes from an adult in good health. The CDR3 DNA follows: TGTGCCAGCAGCTCACAGGGGGCGCTAGGCGTCCACGAGCAGTACTTC. It translates to CASSSQGALGVHEQYF.